This T cell receptor (beta chain) comes out of a study of blood T cells in healthy people across ages. A J-beta primer mix and a sample-barcoded 5' primer were used in a second PCR of roughly 6 to 11 cycles. MiXCR, run by TCRdb on the 5' RACE reads, gives a single entry per CDR3 protein. The table records some 560,000 distinct CDR3 sequences, over 25% of them present only once. Looked up from germline, CDR1 is SGHVS and CDR2 is FNYEAQ. J gave up 5 bases and V 5 bases, and 8 bases lay outside the gene matches. The CDR3 runs 14 residues. Donors were systemically healthy Caucasian individuals from Russia aged roughly 6 to 100 years. These data also featured in a second study, about T cells of mothers and their children.

This TCR derives from a boy between 2 and 10 years old in good health. J is TRBJ2-5 and V is TRBV7-6; 7 bases are shared with TRBD1. Sequencing used blood. The CDR3 reads CASSPWTGSETQYF. DNA for the CDR3: TGTGCCAGCAGCCCGTGGACAGGCTCGGAGACCCAGTACTTC.